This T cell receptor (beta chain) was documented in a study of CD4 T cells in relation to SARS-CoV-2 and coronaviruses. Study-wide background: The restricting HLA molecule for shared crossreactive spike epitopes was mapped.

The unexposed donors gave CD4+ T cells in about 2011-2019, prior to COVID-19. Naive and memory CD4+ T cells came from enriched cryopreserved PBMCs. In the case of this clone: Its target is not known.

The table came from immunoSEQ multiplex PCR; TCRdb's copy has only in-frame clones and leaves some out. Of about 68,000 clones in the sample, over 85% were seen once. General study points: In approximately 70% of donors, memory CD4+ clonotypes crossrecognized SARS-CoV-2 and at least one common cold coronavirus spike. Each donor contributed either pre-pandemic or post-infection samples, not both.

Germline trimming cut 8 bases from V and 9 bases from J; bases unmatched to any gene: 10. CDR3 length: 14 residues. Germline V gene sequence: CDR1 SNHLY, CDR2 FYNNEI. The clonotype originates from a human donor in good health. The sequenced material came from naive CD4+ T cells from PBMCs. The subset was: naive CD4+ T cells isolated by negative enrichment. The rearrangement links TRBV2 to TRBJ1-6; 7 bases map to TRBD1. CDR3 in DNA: TGTGCCAGCGGGTCTGACAGGGTGACTTCACCCCTCCACTTT. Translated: CASGSDRVTSPLHF.